This T cell receptor beta chain appears in the sequencing data of a study of blood T cell repertoires in COVID-19. About the research overall: Spain, Italy and the United States supplied samples that represented acute and convalescent COVID-19.

This CDR3 comprises 14 residues. Germline V gene lookup returns CDR1 LGHDT and CDR2 YNNKEL (reference sequence). With 4 bases clipped from V and 6 bases from J, the junction kept 5 bases outside the gene matches. The authors' processing: For nucleated cells, counts were estimated from reference gene primer amplification. TCRdb keeps only in-frame clones here, not all; method: immunoSEQ multiplex PCR. V and J calls and clone size are as listed in that table; D and trimming were resolved from the DNA. The table lists around 140,000 clones, around 89% of them singletons. The sequenced sample consisted of peripheral blood. This TCR derives from a man aged 55 to 69 with COVID-19, enrolled during active disease. The chain uses TRBV3-1 (or the pseudogene TRBV3-2) and TRBJ2-3, with 9 bases identical to TRBD1. The DNA for the CDR3 is TGTGCCAGCAGCCTGGACAGGGGTTGGGATACGCAGTATTTT. It yields the protein CASSLDRGWDTQYF.